The 13 T cell receptor beta chains presented below share a single source sample, sequenced in a study of T cell responses to AZD1222 COVID-19 vaccine. Sequencing was performed with immunoSEQ multiplex PCR; in TCRdb, only in-frame clones are kept and a portion is missing. The sample includes approximately 68,000 clones, about 87% of them seen just once. The sample was peripheral blood, taken on day 0 of AZD1222 vaccination. These receptors all come from an adult in good health.

This chain connects TRBV3-1 (or the pseudogene TRBV3-2) to TRBJ1-3, with D possibly matching TRBD1 (5 bases). Per germline, CDR1 LGHDT and CDR2 YNNKEL (reference sequence). V dropped 5 bases and J dropped 2 bases, with 10 bases sitting between them. CDR3 size: 14 residues. CDR3 nucleotides: TGTGCCAGCAGCGCCGCACAGGCTGGAAACACCATATATTTT. Translated: CASSAAQAGNTIYF.

The rearrangement uses TRBV2 and TRBJ2-5, with D maybe TRBD1 (5 bases). V was pared by 6 bases and J by 2 bases, with 19 bases between. The length of the CDR3 is 16 residues. The germline V gene has CDR1 SNHLY and CDR2 FYNNEI. Here the CDR3 reads CASRRLIQATQETQYF. The DNA of the CDR3 is TGTGCCAGCAGAAGACTCATACAGGCGACACAAGAGACCCAGTACTTC.

This clone was seen only once. This sequence joins TRBV12-3 or TRBV12-4 and TRBJ2-5; TRBD1 or TRBD2 may be the D gene (5 bases each). CDR3 size: 13 residues. Trimming pared 3 bases from V and 3 bases from J, leaving 8 bases between. The CDR3 loop is CASSFLGEETQYF. In DNA form, the CDR3 reads TGTGCCAGCAGTTTCCTGGGGGAAGAGACCCAGTACTTC.

This chain connects TRBV10-3 to TRBJ2-1; 9 bases fit TRBD1. CDR1 and CDR2 (germline): ENHRY, SYGVKD. The V gene end was trimmed by 3 bases and the J gene end by 7 bases; junction bases not matched to a gene: 7. There are 15 residues in the CDR3. CDR3 in amino acids: CAISEPGQGRNEQFF. Written as DNA, the CDR3 is TGTGCCATCAGTGAACCGGGACAGGGAAGAAATGAGCAGTTCTTC.

The gene calls are TRBV21-1 and TRBJ1-1. TRBV21-1 constitutes a pseudogene. This CDR3 contains 11 residues. DNA of the CDR3: TGTGCCAGCAGCAAAGCCCCTGAAGCTTTCTTT. Translation gives CASSKAPEAFF.

This clone was picked up one time. The chain links TRBV14 to TRBJ1-1; 8 bases agree with TRBD1. The germline V gene encodes CDR1 SGHDN and CDR2 FVKESK. CDR3 length: 13 amino acids. With 6 bases clipped from V and 4 bases from J, the junction kept 4 bases outside the gene matches. The CDR3 loop is CASRKQGGTEAFF. CDR3 bases: TGTGCCAGCAGAAAACAGGGGGGCACTGAAGCTTTCTTT.

The V and J genes are TRBV11-2 and TRBJ2-7; perhaps TRBD1 as D (7 bases). Trimming took off 3 bases at V and 5 bases at J, with 14 bases between the two ends. The CDR3 is 14 amino acids. CDR1 and CDR2 from the germline V gene are SGHAT and FQNNGV. The CDR3 sequence is CASSLTGRPHEQYF. The CDR3 bases are TGTGCCAGCAGCTTGACAGGGAGGCCCCACGAGCAGTACTTC. Filled out from reference TRBV11-2 and TRBJ2-7, the complete variable domain reads EAGVAQSPRYKIIEKRQSVAFWCNPISGHATLYWYQQILGQGPKLLIQFQNNGVVDDSQLPKDRFSAERLKGVDSTLKIQPAKLEDSAVYLCASSLTGRPHEQYFGPGTRLTVT.

This clone showed up just once. V gene TRBV7-6 combines with J gene TRBJ1-4, with a weak D call TRBD1 (6 bases). The CDR3 is 15 amino acids. Trimming cost V 5 bases and J 4 bases, with 14 bases left between them. Germline CDR1 is SGHVS and CDR2 is FNYEAQ. Here the CDR3 DNA reads TGTGCCAGCAGCCGTGGACAGATACTTAATGAAAAACTGTTTTTT. It is translated as CASSRGQILNEKLFF.

The gene calls are TRBV5-4 and TRBJ2-1; 10 nucleotides agree with TRBD2. V lost 4 bases and J lost 12; bases outside the gene matches: 16. The CDR3 runs to 16 residues. Germline values: CDR1 SGHNT, CDR2 YYREEE (reference sequence). CDR3 coding DNA: TGTGCCAGCAGCCCCGGACTAGCGGCTAAAACAATGACGCAGTTCTTC. This sequence encodes CASSPGLAAKTMTQFF.

This sequence joins TRBV7-9 and TRBJ1-1, with D possibly TRBD1 on 6 matching bases. This CDR3 region has 12 residues. Trimming took off 6 bases at V and 5 bases at J, with 10 bases between the two ends. CDR1 SEHNR and CDR2 FQNEAQ come from the germline V gene (reference sequence). The CDR3: CASRPGETEAFF. The CDR3 nucleotides are TGTGCCAGCAGACCAGGGGAGACTGAAGCTTTCTTT.

J is TRBJ1-1 and V is TRBV9; D remains unclear. This CDR3 comprises 14 residues. Trimming stripped 3 bases from V and 4 bases from J, with 13 bases between. The germline V gene encodes CDR1 SGDLS and CDR2 YYNGEE. The CDR3 coding sequence is TGTGCCAGCAGCGGTTCGGTTCTCAGCACTGAAGCTTTCTTT. As protein: CASSGSVLSTEAFF. The whole variable domain, filled in from reference TRBV9 and TRBJ1-1, reads DSGVTQTPKHLITATGQRVTLRCSPRSGDLSVYWYQQSLDQGLQFLIQYYNGEERAKGNILERFSAQQFPDLHSELNLSSLELGDSALYFCASSGSVLSTEAFFGQGTRLTVV.

V gene TRBV9 combines with J gene TRBJ1-1; TRBD1 agrees at 12 bases. V lost 3 bases and J lost 7; bases outside the gene matches: 4. The V gene's germline CDR1 is SGDLS and CDR2 YYNGEE. This CDR3 region has 14 residues. CDR3 region: CASSGGQGAIEAFF. CDR3 nucleotides: TGTGCCAGCAGCGGGGGACAGGGGGCAATTGAAGCTTTCTTT. Complete variable domain (other parts from reference TRBV9 and TRBJ1-1): DSGVTQTPKHLITATGQRVTLRCSPRSGDLSVYWYQQSLDQGLQFLIQYYNGEERAKGNILERFSAQQFPDLHSELNLSSLELGDSALYFCASSGGQGAIEAFFGQGTRLTVV.

This chain links TRBV9 with TRBJ1-1, with D hard to call. Germline CDR1 reads SGDLS; CDR2 reads YYNGEE. The CDR3 loop spans 15 amino acids. Trimming left V 0 bases short and J 0 bases short, with 9 bases between. CDR3 sequence reads: CASSVADTMNTEAFF. CDR3 nucleotide sequence: TGTGCCAGCAGCGTAGCGGATACAATGAACACTGAAGCTTTCTTT.